Presented here are 23 T cell receptor beta chains from one specimen sequenced in a study. TCRdb independently ran MiXCR on the 5' RACE reads; one entry per CDR3 protein. The table includes about 54,000 distinct CDR3 sequences, roughly 18% detected once. The source material was naive CD4+ T cells sorted from blood. Indicated subset: naive CD4+ T cells, CD4+CD45RA+CD25-. The receptors come from a female donor with breast cancer.

As to this clonotype: One end of the junction varies from germline; a read error may be responsible. The chain carries TRBV7-2 and TRBJ1-1; D call uncertain. This CDR3 contains 14 residues. CDR1 is SGHTA and CDR2 is FQGNSA in the germline V gene. The CDR3 loop reads CASSPSTVNTEASF. CDR3 bases: TGTGCCAGCAGCCCCTCTACCGTGAACACTGAAGCTTCCTTT.

This chain links TRBV5-1 with TRBJ2-1; 12 nucleotides align to TRBD2. CDR1 is SGHRS and CDR2 is YFSETQ in the germline V gene. The CDR3 loop spans 17 amino acids. V was pared by 3 bases and J by 5 bases, with 9 bases of the junction left unmatched. The CDR3 region is CASSSSPSGRANNEQFF. CDR3 DNA: TGCGCCAGCAGCTCCTCGCCTAGCGGGAGGGCAAACAATGAGCAGTTCTTC.

J is TRBJ2-7 and V is TRBV7-3, with D maybe TRBD2 (5 bases). The V gene's germline CDR1 is SGHTA and CDR2 FQGTGA. This CDR3 has 14 residues. V shed 5 bases and J shed 4 bases, with 15 bases lying between them. The CDR3 spells CASSRGSGSYEQYF. The DNA for the CDR3 is TGTGCCAGCAGCCGCGGGTCGGGTTCTTACGAGCAGTACTTC.

Many counts were recorded for this clonotype. Here the CDR3 reads CASSRDQATDTQYF. The CDR3 region has the DNA TGCGCCAGCAGCCGGGACCAAGCCACAGATACGCAGTATTTT. The chain uses TRBV5-1 and TRBJ2-3; possibly TRBD1 or TRBD2 for D (5 bases each). CDR3 length: 14 residues. V lost 4 bases and J lost 2, with 11 bases in between. Germline V CDR1 and CDR2: SGHRS, YFSETQ.

There are a few counts of this clonotype. V gene TRBV20-1 combines with J gene TRBJ1-2; D is possibly TRBD1 (5 bases). The CDR3 extends over 14 amino acids. Germline-derived CDR1 and CDR2 are DFQATT and SNEGSKA (reference sequence). The CDR3 region has the DNA TGCACCCCAGATCCGGGGCTTACGGGGGGTGGCTACACCTTC. As protein: CTPDPGLTGGGYTF.

This clonotype was recorded a few times. This chain joins TRBV7-3 and TRBJ2-3, with D possibly TRBD1 on 6 matching bases. There are 13 residues in the CDR3. Trimming left V 8 bases short and J 2 bases short, with 11 bases between. Germline assignment: CDR1 SGHTA and CDR2 FQGTGA. In DNA, the CDR3 is TGTGCCAGCGGCGCAGGGGTCACAGATACGCAGTATTTT. Its protein product is CASGAGVTDTQYF.

This clonotype was seen at least ten times. This chain links TRBV12-3 or TRBV12-4 with TRBJ2-3; the match to TRBD2 covers 11 bases. Trimming cost V 10 bases and J 2 bases; bases outside gene matches: 8. This CDR3 has 15 amino acids. The CDR3 coding sequence is TGTGCCACCGGGGGGACTAGCGGTTACACAGATACGCAGTATTTT. This sequence encodes CATGGTSGYTDTQYF.

This clonotype was picked up many times. The chain employs TRBV7-9 and TRBJ2-7; no clear D. The germline V gene encodes CDR1 SEHNR and CDR2 FQNEAQ (reference sequence). The CDR3 loop spans 14 amino acids. V was trimmed by 2 bases and J by 0 bases, leaving 8 bases between them. The CDR3 coding sequence is TGTGCCAGCAGCTTAATGTCCTCCTCCTACGAGCAGTACTTC. This encodes CASSLMSSSYEQYF. Full variable domain (missing parts from reference TRBV7-9 and TRBJ2-7): DTGVSQNPRHKITKRGQNVTFRCDPISEHNRLYWYRQTLGQGPEFLTYFQNEAQLEKSRLLSDRFSAERPKGSFSTLEIQRTEQGDSAMYLCASSLMSSSYEQYFGPGTRLTVT.

The V gene is TRBV12-3 or TRBV12-4, the J gene TRBJ1-1; tentatively, D is TRBD1 (5 bases). Trimming left V 4 bases short and J 1 base short, with 10 bases between. The CDR3 spans 14 residues. The CDR3 loop reads CASSSDRRNTEAFF. As DNA, the CDR3 is TGTGCCAGCAGTTCAGACAGACGGAACACTGAAGCTTTCTTT.

In its sample, this clonotype was seen many times. The V call is TRBV4-2, the J call TRBJ1-5; 8 nucleotides agree with TRBD1. V lost 1 base and J lost 5; bases outside the gene matches: 7. From germline, CDR1 is LGHNA and CDR2 YNFKEQ. This CDR3 is built from 16 residues. The CDR3 DNA reads as TGTGCCAGCAGCCAAGTCGGACAGGGAGGCGATCAGCCCCAGCATTTT. This gives the protein CASSQVGQGGDQPQHF.

J is TRBJ2-3 and V is TRBV12-3 or TRBV12-4; the D gene is possibly TRBD1 (6 bases). The CDR3 sequence is 14 residues long. V dropped 7 bases and J dropped 5 bases, with 16 bases sitting between them. This chain's CDR3 is CASTMDSGGDTQYF. In nucleotides, the CDR3 is TGTGCCAGCACCATGGACAGCGGCGGAGATACGCAGTATTTT.

The chain links TRBV30 to TRBJ2-7; perhaps D is TRBD1 or TRBD2 (6 bases each). Germline CDR1 reads GTSNPN; CDR2 reads SVGIG (reference sequence). V dropped 1 base and J dropped 2 bases, with 15 bases sitting between them. This CDR3 region has 15 residues. Here the CDR3 DNA reads TGTGCCTGGAGTGCGTCCGGGGGCAGGGCCTACGAGCAGTACTTC. It encodes CAWSASGGRAYEQYF. Drawing the rest from reference TRBV30 and TRBJ2-7, the complete variable domain is SQTIHQWPATLVQPVGSPLSLECTVEGTSNPNLYWYRQAAGRGLQLLFYSVGIGQISSEVPQNLSASRPQDRQFILSSKKLLLSDSGFYLCAWSASGGRAYEQYFGPGTRLTVT.

This clonotype is a singleton in its sample. Since a much larger clone is just one base distant, this may be a read error. The rearrangement uses TRBV5-1 and TRBJ2-1; D is unresolved. Germline V gene lookup returns CDR1 SGHRS and CDR2 YFSETQ. There are 13 residues in the CDR3. The CDR3 loop is CASSLGSYNGQFF. The CDR3 coding sequence is TGCGCCAGCAGCTTGGGTTCCTACAATGGGCAGTTCTTC.

This rearrangement joins TRBV20-1 to TRBJ2-1; no reliable D call. This CDR3 spans 13 amino acids. In germline, CDR1 is DFQATT, CDR2 SNEGSKA (reference sequence). V lost 4 bases to trimming and J lost 9 bases, with 16 bases between them. Here the CDR3 DNA reads TGCAGTGCTAAGACCCGGTCAGAGGCTGAGCAGTTCTTC. Translation: CSAKTRSEAEQFF.

This clonotype came up a few times. The CDR3 sequence is CASSLSRTGNQPQHF. The CDR3 DNA follows: TGTGCCAGCAGCCTAAGCCGGACGGGCAATCAGCCCCAGCATTTT. This sequence joins TRBV4-2 and TRBJ1-5; D remains ambiguous. V was pared by 4 bases and J by 2 bases, with 12 bases between. CDR3 size: 15 residues. CDR1 is LGHNA and CDR2 is YNFKEQ in the germline V gene.

This chain connects TRBV7-9 to TRBJ2-1, with D possibly being TRBD1 or TRBD2 (5 bases each). The germline gives CDR1 SEHNR, CDR2 FQNEAQ (reference sequence). This CDR3 comprises 16 residues. Deletions cut 6 bases from V and 0 bases from J, with 15 bases between. CDR3 coding DNA: TGTGCCAGCAGAAAATCCGGGGCCAGCTCCTACAATGAGCAGTTCTTC. This codes for CASRKSGASSYNEQFF.

A few counts support this clonotype. The chain uses TRBV29-1 and TRBJ2-3, with 7 bases matching TRBD2. This CDR3 contains 13 residues. Per the germline V gene, CDR1 is SQVTM and CDR2 is ANQGSEA. The V gene end was trimmed by 3 bases and the J gene end by 7 bases; junction bases not matched to a gene: 7. For the CDR3, the DNA is TGCAGCGTTGATGGGACTACCATAAATACGCAGTATTTT. This translates into CSVDGTTINTQYF.

This clonotype was seen ten or more times. This chain joins TRBV5-1 and TRBJ1-2; D perhaps matches TRBD1 (6 bases). CDR1 is SGHRS and CDR2 is YFSETQ in the germline V gene. The CDR3 is 13 residues long. V was trimmed by 3 bases and J by 5 bases, leaving 11 bases between them. This CDR3 reads CASSSERGYGYTF. As DNA, the CDR3 is TGCGCCAGCAGCTCGGAAAGGGGGTATGGCTACACCTTC.

This clonotype came up a few times. The rearrangement links TRBV11-2 to TRBJ2-2; D gene uncertain. Germline assignment: CDR1 SGHAT and CDR2 FQNNGV. This CDR3 is 14 amino acids long. Trimming pared 4 bases from V and 6 bases from J, leaving 12 bases between. This CDR3 is CASSSTGVPGELFF. CDR3 bases: TGTGCCAGCAGCTCGACGGGTGTCCCCGGGGAGCTGTTTTTT.

In its sample, this clonotype was seen many times. J is TRBJ2-1 and V is TRBV5-1; 10 bases align to TRBD2. The CDR3 covers 15 residues. V was clipped by 0 bases and J by 8 bases; unmatched bases: 5. Germline V gene lookup returns CDR1 SGHRS and CDR2 YFSETQ. In DNA, the CDR3 is TGCGCCAGCAGCTTGGTTCTAGCGGGAGATGATGAGCAGTTCTTC. This codes for CASSLVLAGDDEQFF.

The sample holds a few counts of this clonotype. This chain joins TRBV7-9 and TRBJ2-6; 8 nucleotides match TRBD2. In germline, CDR1 is SEHNR, CDR2 FQNEAQ (reference sequence). After removal of 5 bases from V and 2 bases from J, the junction contained 11 bases not matched to a gene. The CDR3 covers 18 residues. The CDR3 here is CASSPLFWTSTGANVLTF. For the CDR3, the DNA is TGTGCCAGCAGCCCATTATTCTGGACTAGCACTGGGGCCAACGTCCTGACTTTC.

For this clonotype: At one end the junction does not follow the germline gene, possibly because of a read error. This chain joins TRBV5-1 and TRBJ1-2; TRBD1 matches 7 bases. The germline gives CDR1 SGHRS, CDR2 YFSETQ. The CDR3 covers 13 residues. This CDR3 reads CASSQDRVGGFTF. The CDR3 DNA sequence: TGCGCCAGCAGCCAAGACAGGGTTGGTGGCTTCACCTTC.

This clonotype was detected only a few times. The genes are TRBV6-2 or TRBV6-3 and TRBJ2-3, with D tentatively TRBD1 or TRBD2 (5 bases each). V lost 6 bases to trimming and J lost 6 bases, with 13 bases between them. Germline assignment: CDR1 MNHEY and CDR2 SVGEGT. This CDR3 is built from 13 residues. In nucleotides, the CDR3 is TGTGCCAGCAGGCTACAGGACTCGGATACGCAGTATTTT. Translating it yields CASRLQDSDTQYF.